This TCR beta chain was retrieved from a study of T cells after posttransplantation cyclophosphamide. The repertoire was sequenced with immunoSEQ multiplex PCR; TCRdb's copy has only in-frame clones and lacks some. The sample has about 36,000 clones; roughly 73% are singletons. Per the germline V gene, CDR1 is SSHAT and CDR2 is FNYEAQ (reference sequence). This CDR3 spans 13 amino acids. Busulfan-fludarabine conditioning, marrow transplant, and cyclophosphamide on days +3 and +4 were administered. Study-wide findings and caveats: Tissue-infiltrating T cells from skin or gut overlapped little with blood T cells.

As to this clone: The antigen remains undetermined. The junction departs from the called germline gene at one end, perhaps through a read error.

The source material was CD4+ T cells sorted from blood, sampled around 2,000 days after a stem cell transplant with posttransplant cyclophosphamide. The chain combines TRBV7-7 with TRBJ2-5; D is uncertain. The TCR originated in a female patient in her forties who received an allogeneic stem cell transplant from a related donor, was CMV-positive, and had no GVHD. A subset of T cells may come from the graft donor. This CDR3 reads CASSFSSRETQYF. The CDR3 DNA reads TGTGCTAGCAGCTTTTCTAGTAGGGAGACCCAGTACTTC.